The T cell receptor beta chain under discussion was sequenced for a study of blood T cell repertoires in COVID-19. Assay: immunoSEQ multiplex PCR; the TCRdb copy retains only in-frame clones and omits some. The table lists roughly 80,000 clones, approximately 81% of them singletons. V lost 6 bases to trimming and J lost 4 bases, with 12 bases between them. CDR3 length: 13 residues. This TCR derives from a woman aged 55-69 years with acute or convalescent COVID-19. Sample: peripheral blood. The rearrangement joins TRBV12-3 or TRBV12-4 to TRBJ1-1; D is perhaps TRBD1 (6 bases). CDR3 residues: CASSIQGSTEAFF. For the CDR3, the DNA is TGTGCCAGCAGCATACAGGGAAGCACTGAAGCTTTCTTT.